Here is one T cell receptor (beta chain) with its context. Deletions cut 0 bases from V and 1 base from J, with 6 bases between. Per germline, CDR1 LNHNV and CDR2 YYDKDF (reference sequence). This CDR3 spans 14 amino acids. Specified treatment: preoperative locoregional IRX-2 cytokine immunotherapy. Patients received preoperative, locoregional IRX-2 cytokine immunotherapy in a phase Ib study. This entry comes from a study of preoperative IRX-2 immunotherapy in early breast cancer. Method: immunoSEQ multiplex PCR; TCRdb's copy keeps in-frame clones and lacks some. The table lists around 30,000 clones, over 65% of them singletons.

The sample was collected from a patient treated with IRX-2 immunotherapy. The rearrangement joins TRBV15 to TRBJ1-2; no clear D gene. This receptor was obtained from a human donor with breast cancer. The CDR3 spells CATSRDRLNYGYTF. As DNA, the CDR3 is TGTGCCACCAGCAGAGACAGGCTTAACTATGGCTACACCTTC.